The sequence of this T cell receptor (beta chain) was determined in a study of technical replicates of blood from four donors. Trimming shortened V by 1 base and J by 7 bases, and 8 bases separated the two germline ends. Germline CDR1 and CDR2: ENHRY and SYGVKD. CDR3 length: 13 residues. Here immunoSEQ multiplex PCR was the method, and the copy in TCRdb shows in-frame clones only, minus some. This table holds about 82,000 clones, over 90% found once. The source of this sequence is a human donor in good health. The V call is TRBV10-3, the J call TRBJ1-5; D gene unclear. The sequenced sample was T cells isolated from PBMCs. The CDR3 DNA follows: TGTGCCATCAGTGAGTTAGGAGGGCAGCCCCAGCATTTT. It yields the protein CAISELGGQPQHF.